The clone carrying this TCR beta chain has more than one count but fewer than ten. Its target is not known. The method was immunoSEQ multiplex PCR; TCRdb's version includes in-frame clones alone and lacks a portion of them. The sample holds tens of thousands of clones, roughly 84% seen once. The germline CDR1 and CDR2 sequences are LNHDA and SQIVND (reference sequence). V shed 3 bases and J 4 bases; nucleotides not matched to a gene: 5. CDR3 size: 14 residues. This record comes from a study of OX40 agonist ivuxolimab in advanced cancers. Turning to the study itself: As their treatment, patients were administered ivuxolimab, an agonistic anti-OX40 (CD134) antibody. Partial response was recorded in three patients: one hepatocellular carcinoma and two cutaneous melanoma cases. General observations from the study: Antigen specificity remained undetermined for the expanded peripheral T cells.

The TCR comes from an adult with an advanced solid tumor such as melanoma, head and neck, liver or kidney cancer. V usage is TRBV19 and J usage is TRBJ1-1, with 7 bases that match TRBD1. Sequenced here: CD4+ or CD8+ T cells sorted from blood, sampled in a trial of the OX40 agonist ivuxolimab. In DNA, the CDR3 is TGTGCCAGTAGTATCAACAGGGGTCCCACTGAAGCTTTCTTT. Translation: CASSINRGPTEAFF.